The T cell receptor (beta chain) described here comes from a study of blood T cell repertoires in COVID-19. At the level of the study: Acute and convalescent COVID-19 specimens originated in the United States, Italy and Spain. Nucleic acid was either cDNA or gDNA, and it came from T cells, B-cell-depleted T cells, or PBMCs.

The CDR3 consists of 15 residues. CDR1 is WSHSY and CDR2 is SAAADI in the germline V gene. Losses at the gene ends were 8 bases for V and 7 bases for J; bases not matched to a gene: 15. As originally analysed: Cell counts per sample came from amplifying reference gene primers. Profiling relied on immunoSEQ multiplex PCR, and the TCRdb table lists in-frame clones only, not all of them. V, J and clone size were drawn from that table, and D and trimming were deduced from the DNA. Of under 150,000 clones listed, about nine tenths are singletons. The TCR originated in a man aged 55 to 70 with COVID-19, enrolled during active disease. V usage is TRBV10-2 and J usage is TRBJ2-7; 9 bases fit TRBD1. Sequenced input: peripheral blood. The CDR3 nucleotides are TGCGCCAGCGGACAGGGGATTTCAGCGGGCGAGGAGCAGTACTTC. Translating it yields CASGQGISAGEEQYF.